This T cell receptor (beta chain) was profiled in a study of cytomegalovirus exposure and HLA in healthy donors. Whole-study results and caveats: Overall, about 160 TCR beta chains were annotated as cytomegalovirus-associated. Through in vitro validation, three CMV-associated chains were shown to be specific for CMV antigens. Rare sequences made up most TCRs, while some public TCRs were found in many donors. Subsequent analysis revealed that first-cohort TCR clusters tended to co-occur in the 90 to 150 validation repertoires.

About this clone itself: Its antigen remains unidentified.

CDR3 length equals 18 residues. Per the germline V gene, CDR1 is LGHNA and CDR2 is YNFKEQ. With 0 bases removed from V and 1 base from J, the gap between germline ends came to 18 bases. Method: immunoSEQ multiplex PCR; TCRdb's copy keeps in-frame clones and lacks some. Seen here are 55,000 to 70,000 clones, roughly 94% observed once, and the top ten hold under 2.5%. Material for sequencing was PBMCs. The V gene is TRBV4-2, the J gene TRBJ2-5, with D possibly being TRBD2 (6 bases). This TCR was recovered from a man between 18 and 29 years old in good health and CMV-seronegative. CDR3 protein: CASSQDSFSGGPQETQYF. In DNA, the CDR3 is TGTGCCAGCAGCCAAGATTCTTTTAGCGGAGGCCCCCAAGAGACCCAGTACTTC.